Shown below are 9 T cell receptor beta chains from a single sample sequenced in a study of T-cell reconstitution after alpha-beta-depleted transplantation in children. Library preparation (for TCRbeta) was performed with unique molecular identifiers. TCRdb reprocessed the PCR reads with MiXCR, giving one entry per CDR3 protein. The table includes 600,000 or so distinct CDR3 sequences, roughly 23% detected once. The source material was PBMCs, mostly from graft donor cells, sampled 360 days after TCRalphabeta/CD19-depleted stem cell transplant. The receptors were gathered from a boy in the first two years of life who had a stem cell transplant for acute myeloid leukemia, so the T cells may come from the graft donor.

The genes are TRBV27 and TRBJ2-7; 11 nucleotides agree with TRBD2. V dropped 5 bases and J dropped 6; count of bases not matched to a gene: 6. Per germline, CDR1 MNHEY and CDR2 SMNVEV (reference sequence). There are 14 residues in the CDR3. The CDR3 is CASSPGLAGLEQYF. Written as DNA, the CDR3 is TGTGCCAGCAGTCCTGGACTAGCGGGTCTCGAGCAGTACTTC.

V usage is TRBV7-9 and J usage is TRBJ1-1; D uncertain. V lost 10 bases to trimming and J lost 0 bases, with 9 bases between them. The germline gives CDR1 SEHNR, CDR2 FQNEAQ (reference sequence). The CDR3 has 12 amino acids. In DNA form, the CDR3 reads TGTGCCATCAACAGCATGAACACTGAAGCTTTCTTT. Its protein is CAINSMNTEAFF.

The CDR3 loop is CASSGYSVSGANVLTF. For the CDR3, the DNA is TGCGCCAGCAGCGGGTACAGCGTCTCTGGGGCCAACGTCCTGACTTTC. The rearrangement uses TRBV5-1 and TRBJ2-6; no clear D. Germline V gene sequence: CDR1 SGHRS, CDR2 YFSETQ. V lost 4 bases, J lost 0 bases, and 11 bases lay in between. This CDR3 contains 16 residues.

The chain has TRBV6-1 and TRBJ2-1, with 8 bases aligning to TRBD2. CDR3 size: 15 residues. With V trimmed by 6 bases and J by 5 bases, 9 bases remained unmatched. Germline loops: CDR1 MNHNS, CDR2 SASEGT. The CDR3 sequence: CASRAGGAPHNEQFF. The CDR3 coding sequence is TGTGCCAGCAGGGCCGGGGGGGCCCCTCACAATGAGCAGTTCTTC.

This clonotype was seen many times. The chain uses TRBV29-1 and TRBJ2-2, with D unresolved. This CDR3 spans 13 amino acids. The germline V gene has CDR1 SQVTM and CDR2 ANQGSEA. Trimming took off 4 bases at V and 0 bases at J, with 6 bases between the two ends. Written as DNA, the CDR3 is TGCAGCGTTGCGCGCTCGAACACCGGGGAGCTGTTTTTT. Protein: CSVARSNTGELFF.

The chain has TRBV15 and TRBJ1-2; unclear D gene. V lost 5 bases and J 5 bases, leaving 9 bases between the germline ends. This CDR3 spans 12 amino acids. The germline V gene encodes CDR1 LNHNV and CDR2 YYDKDF (reference sequence). For the CDR3, the DNA is TGTGCCACCAGCGTGTCGGGTTATGGCTACACCTTC. Its protein is CATSVSGYGYTF.

This clonotype was seen only a few times. The V gene is TRBV5-5, the J gene TRBJ1-1; no reliable D call. The CDR3 covers 14 residues. V was clipped by 1 base and J by 0 bases, with 7 bases between them. Germline V gene data show CDR1 as SGHKS and CDR2 as YYEKEE (reference sequence). CDR3 sequence (DNA): TGTGCCAGCAGCTTGTGGTCAGTGAACACTGAAGCTTTCTTT. This sequence encodes CASSLWSVNTEAFF. The entire variable domain, with the rest obtained from reference TRBV5-5 and TRBJ1-1, is as follows: DAGVTQSPTHLIKTRGQQVTLRCSPISGHKSVSWYQQVLGQGPQFIFQYYEKEERGRGNFPDRFSARQFPNYSSELNVNALLLGDSALYLCASSLWSVNTEAFFGQGTRLTVV.

In nucleotides, the CDR3 is TGTGCCAGCAGTTATTGGGCAGCGGGGGGGGCCCAGCAGTTCTTC. The encoded protein is CASSYWAAGGAQQFF. The chain is built from TRBV6-5 and TRBJ2-1; 10 nucleotides line up with TRBD2. J lost 11 bases, V lost 3 bases, and 10 bases had no gene match. This CDR3 comprises 15 residues. CDR1 and CDR2 from the germline V gene are MNHEY and SVGAGI.

The sample holds a few counts of this clonotype. The chain uses TRBV10-3 and TRBJ2-5, with D maybe TRBD1 (5 bases). Deletions cut 3 bases from V and 1 base from J, with 15 bases between. The CDR3 spans 16 residues. Germline CDR1 ENHRY, CDR2 SYGVKD. The CDR3 DNA reads as TGTGCCATCAGTGACCCCTCGACAGCAAGCCAAGAGACCCAGTACTTC. Its protein product is CAISDPSTASQETQYF.